One and the same sample provided the 6 T cell receptor beta chains below, sequenced in a study of vaccination and CD4 T cells after COVID-19 (dated by TCRdb to between 2021 and 2024). No cognate antigen is known for these TCRs. Reading the label with the study, this specimen's treatment or condition is: approximately nine-day PBMC culture with coronavirus spike peptide pools or control peptides (ViraFEST assay). Library construction relied on PCR. TCRdb shows the sequencer as Illumina iSeq 100. DNA from cultured CD4+ T cells was subjected to TCR sequencing with the Oncomine TCR Beta short-read assay at the Johns Hopkins FTIC core. TCRdb itself trimmed the public reads at Q25 with fastp, ran MiXCR and retained productive beta chains. When rows share a CDR3 protein, they turn into one entry using the most common DNA and genes. Within this sample are about 10,000 distinct CDR3 sequences, with 30% of them counted one time only. The ten largest clones take up 9.8% of the sample.

Sequencing was performed on CD4+ T cells from blood, cultured in vitro, taken after SARS-CoV-2 vaccination. The origin of the receptors is a human donor who had recovered from COVID-19.

The rearrangement joins TRBV28 to TRBJ1-2; possible D gene TRBD1, 5 bases. The CDR3 is 15 amino acids. The germline V and J ends were trimmed by 10 bases and 4 bases, with 22 bases remaining between them. From germline, CDR1 is MDHEN and CDR2 SYDVKM. CDR3 in DNA: TGTGCCATCGGCGGGGCGCAGGCGGTGTCCTATGGCTACACCTTC. It is translated as CAIGGAQAVSYGYTF.

V gene TRBV19 combines with J gene TRBJ2-1; D may correspond to TRBD1 or TRBD2 (5 bases each). This CDR3 has 16 residues. Looked up from germline, CDR1 is LNHDA and CDR2 is SQIVND (reference sequence). The V and J ends lost 3 bases and 0 bases respectively, with 12 bases between them. The CDR3 region is CASSIRGVNSYNEQFF. The CDR3 DNA sequence: TGTGCCAGTAGTATTAGAGGGGTAAACTCCTACAATGAGCAGTTCTTC.

This chain uses TRBV7-2 with TRBJ1-3; no reliable D call. The CDR3 has 14 amino acids. V was shortened by 0 bases and J by 6 bases, with 9 bases between the two germline ends. Germline V gene data show CDR1 as SGHTA and CDR2 as FQGNSA. CDR3 coding DNA: TGTGCCAGCAGCTTAGCCTTCACAGTAAACACCATATATTTT. The encoded protein is CASSLAFTVNTIYF.

This clonotype has more than one count but fewer than ten. V and J are TRBV6-1 and TRBJ2-7, with 14 bases aligning to TRBD2. Germline V CDR1 and CDR2: MNHNS, SASEGT. The trim removed 5 bases at V and 5 bases at J, leaving 5 bases unmatched. The CDR3 contains 15 residues. The CDR3 coding sequence is TGTGCCAGCAGTCAACCGACTAGCGGGAGGGACGAGCAGTACTTC. Protein: CASSQPTSGRDEQYF.

CDR3 residues: CAWKTRDLPPPNYGYTF. CDR3 DNA: TGTGCCTGGAAGACTCGGGACTTACCTCCCCCTAACTATGGCTACACCTTC. The chain uses TRBV30 and TRBJ1-2; tentatively, D is TRBD1 (5 bases). The CDR3 totals 17 residues. Germline CDR1 reads GTSNPN; CDR2 reads SVGIG (reference sequence). Trimming shortened V by 4 bases and J by 0 bases, and 21 bases separated the two germline ends. Drawing the rest from reference TRBV30 and TRBJ1-2, the complete variable domain is SQTIHQWPATLVQPVGSPLSLECTVEGTSNPNLYWYRQAAGRGLQLLFYSVGIGQISSEVPQNLSASRPQDRQFILSSKKLLLSDSGFYLCAWKTRDLPPPNYGYTFGSGTRLTVV.

V usage is TRBV28 and J usage is TRBJ1-1; D not certain. This CDR3 is 12 amino acids long. Germline V CDR1 and CDR2: MDHEN, SYDVKM. Trimming took off 3 bases at V and 3 bases at J, with 5 bases between the two ends. In nucleotides, the CDR3 is TGTGCCAGCAGTTTGAGTTACACTGAAGCTTTCTTT. It yields the protein CASSLSYTEAFF.